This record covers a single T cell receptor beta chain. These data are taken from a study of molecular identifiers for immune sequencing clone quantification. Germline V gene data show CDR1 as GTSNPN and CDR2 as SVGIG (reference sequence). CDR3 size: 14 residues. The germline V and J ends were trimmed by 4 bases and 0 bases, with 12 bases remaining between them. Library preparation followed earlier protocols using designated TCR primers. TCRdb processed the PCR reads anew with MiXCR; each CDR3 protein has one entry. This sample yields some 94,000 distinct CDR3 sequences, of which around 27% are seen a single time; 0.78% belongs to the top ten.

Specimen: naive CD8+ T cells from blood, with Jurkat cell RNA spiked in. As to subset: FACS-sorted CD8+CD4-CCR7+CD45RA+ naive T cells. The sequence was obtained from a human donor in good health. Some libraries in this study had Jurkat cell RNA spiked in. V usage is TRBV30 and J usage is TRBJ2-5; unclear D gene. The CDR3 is CAWISRSDQETQYF. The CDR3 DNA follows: TGTGCCTGGATTAGCAGGAGTGACCAAGAGACCCAGTACTTC.